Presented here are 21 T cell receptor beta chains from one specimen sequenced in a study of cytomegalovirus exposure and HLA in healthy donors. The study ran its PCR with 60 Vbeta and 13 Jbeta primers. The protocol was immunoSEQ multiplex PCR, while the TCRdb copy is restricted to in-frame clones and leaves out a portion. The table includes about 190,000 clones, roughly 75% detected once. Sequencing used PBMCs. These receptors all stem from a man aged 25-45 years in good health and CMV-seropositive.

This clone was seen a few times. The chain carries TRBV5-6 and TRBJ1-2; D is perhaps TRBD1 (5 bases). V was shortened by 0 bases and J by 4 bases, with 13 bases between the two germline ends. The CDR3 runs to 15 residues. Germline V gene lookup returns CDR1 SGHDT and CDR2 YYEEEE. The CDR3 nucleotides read TGTGCCAGCAGCTTGGTGCTCCGGGGGAGCTATGGCTACACCTTC. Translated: CASSLVLRGSYGYTF.

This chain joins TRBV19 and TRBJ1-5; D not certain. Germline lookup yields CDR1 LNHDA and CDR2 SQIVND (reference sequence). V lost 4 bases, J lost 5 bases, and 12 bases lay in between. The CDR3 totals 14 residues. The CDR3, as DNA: TGTGCCAGTAGTACCGGGAGGGTGGATCAGCCCCAGCATTTT. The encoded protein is CASSTGRVDQPQHF. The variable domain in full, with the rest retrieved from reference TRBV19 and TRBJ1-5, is DGGITQSPKYLFRKEGQNVTLSCEQNLNHDAMYWYRQDPGQGLRLIYYSQIVNDFQKGDIAEGYSVSREKKESFPLTVTSAQKNPTAFYLCASSTGRVDQPQHFGDGTRLSIL.

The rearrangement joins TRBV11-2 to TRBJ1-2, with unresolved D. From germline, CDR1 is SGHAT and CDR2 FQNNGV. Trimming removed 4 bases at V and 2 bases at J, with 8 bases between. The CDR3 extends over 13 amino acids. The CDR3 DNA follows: TGTGCCAGCAGCTCGTTGACAAACTATGGCTACACCTTC. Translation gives CASSSLTNYGYTF.

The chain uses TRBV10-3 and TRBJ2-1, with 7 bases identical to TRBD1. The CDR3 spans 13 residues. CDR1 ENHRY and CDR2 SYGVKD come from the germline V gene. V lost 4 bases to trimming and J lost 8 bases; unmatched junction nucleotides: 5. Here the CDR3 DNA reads TGTGCCATCAGTGCAGGGGGTATCCATGAGCAGTTCTTC. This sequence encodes CAISAGGIHEQFF.

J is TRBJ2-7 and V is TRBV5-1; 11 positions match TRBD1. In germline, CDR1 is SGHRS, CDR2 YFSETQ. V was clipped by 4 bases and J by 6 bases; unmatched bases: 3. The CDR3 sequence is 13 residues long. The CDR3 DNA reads TGCGCCAGCAGCGAGGGGACAGGGGGCGAGCAGTACTTC. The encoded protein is CASSEGTGGEQYF. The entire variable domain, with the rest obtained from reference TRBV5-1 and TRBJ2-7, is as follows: KAGVTQTPRYLIKTRGQQVTLSCSPISGHRSVSWYQQTPGQGLQFLFEYFSETQRNKGNFPGRFSGRQFSNSRSEMNVSTLELGDSALYLCASSEGTGGEQYFGPGTRLTVT.

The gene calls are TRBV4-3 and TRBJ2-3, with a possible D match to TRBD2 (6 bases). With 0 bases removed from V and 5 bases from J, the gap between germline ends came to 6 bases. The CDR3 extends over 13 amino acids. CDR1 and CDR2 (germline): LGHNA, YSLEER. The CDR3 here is CASSQDSGDTQYF. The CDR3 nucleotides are TGCGCCAGCAGCCAAGATAGCGGAGATACGCAGTATTTT.

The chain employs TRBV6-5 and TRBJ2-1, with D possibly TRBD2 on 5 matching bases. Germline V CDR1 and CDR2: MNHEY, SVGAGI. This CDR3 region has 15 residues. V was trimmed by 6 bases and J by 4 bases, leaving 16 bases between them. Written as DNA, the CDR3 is TGTGCCAGCAGCGGAGACTATAGGCAGTACAATGAGCAGTTCTTC. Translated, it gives CASSGDYRQYNEQFF.

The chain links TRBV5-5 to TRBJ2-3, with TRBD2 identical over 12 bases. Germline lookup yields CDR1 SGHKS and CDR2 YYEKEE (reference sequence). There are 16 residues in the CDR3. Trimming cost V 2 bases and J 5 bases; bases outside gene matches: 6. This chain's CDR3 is CASSFRLAGGLDTQYF. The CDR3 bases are TGTGCCAGCAGCTTTAGGCTAGCGGGGGGGTTAGATACGCAGTATTTT.

The CDR3 loop reads CASSLLMYQETQYF. DNA of the CDR3: TGTGCCAGCAGCTTGCTTATGTACCAAGAGACCCAGTACTTC. The chain links TRBV5-6 to TRBJ2-5, with no clear D. The CDR3 covers 14 residues. Trimming took off 1 base at V and 0 bases at J, with 7 bases between the two ends. Germline V gives CDR1 SGHDT, CDR2 YYEEEE.

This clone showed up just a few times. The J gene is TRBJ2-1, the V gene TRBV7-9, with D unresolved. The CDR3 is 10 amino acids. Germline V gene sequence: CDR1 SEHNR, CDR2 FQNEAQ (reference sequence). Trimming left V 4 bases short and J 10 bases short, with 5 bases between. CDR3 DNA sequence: TGTGCCAGCAGCTACAGCGAGCAGTTCTTC. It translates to CASSYSEQFF.

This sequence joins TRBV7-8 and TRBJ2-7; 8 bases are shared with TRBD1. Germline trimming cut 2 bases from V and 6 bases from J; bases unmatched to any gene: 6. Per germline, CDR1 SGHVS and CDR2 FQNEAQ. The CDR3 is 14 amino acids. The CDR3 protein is CASSLQAQGAEQYF. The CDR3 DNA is TGTGCCAGCAGCTTACAAGCCCAGGGGGCCGAGCAGTACTTC.

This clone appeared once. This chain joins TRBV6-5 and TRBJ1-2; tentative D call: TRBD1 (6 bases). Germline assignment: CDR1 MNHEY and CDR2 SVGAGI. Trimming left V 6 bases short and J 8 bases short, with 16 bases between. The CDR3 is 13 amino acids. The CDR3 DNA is TGTGCCAGCAGACCTGGGGGGGCACAGGGCTACACCTTC. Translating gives CASRPGGAQGYTF.

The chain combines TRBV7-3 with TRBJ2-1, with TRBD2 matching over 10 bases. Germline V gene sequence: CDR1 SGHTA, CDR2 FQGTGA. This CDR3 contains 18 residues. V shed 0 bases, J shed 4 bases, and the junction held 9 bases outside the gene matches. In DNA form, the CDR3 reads TGTGCCAGCAGCTTAACGAGGCCTAGCGGGAGCCGATACAATGAGCAGTTCTTC. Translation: CASSLTRPSGSRYNEQFF.

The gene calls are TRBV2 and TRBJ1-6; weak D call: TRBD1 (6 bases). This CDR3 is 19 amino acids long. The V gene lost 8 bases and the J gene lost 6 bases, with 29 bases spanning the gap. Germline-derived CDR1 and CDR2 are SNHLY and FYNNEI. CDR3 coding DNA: TGTGCCAGCTTGAGGATCCAAACCGCCTGGACAGCCATTAATTCACCCCTCCACTTT. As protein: CASLRIQTAWTAINSPLHF.

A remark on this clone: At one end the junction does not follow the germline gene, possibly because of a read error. This CDR3 is CSSSRQGGTEAFF. CDR3 bases: TGTTCCAGCAGCCGACAGGGCGGCACTGAAGCTTTCTTT. The chain is built from TRBV7-9 and TRBJ1-1; 7 nucleotides agree with TRBD1. Germline CDR1 SEHNR, CDR2 FQNEAQ (reference sequence). The CDR3 consists of 13 residues.

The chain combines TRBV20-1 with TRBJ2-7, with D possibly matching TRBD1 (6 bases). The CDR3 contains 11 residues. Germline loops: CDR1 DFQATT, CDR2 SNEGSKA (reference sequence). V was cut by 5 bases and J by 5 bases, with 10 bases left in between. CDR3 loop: CSALQGNEQYF. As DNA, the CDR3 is TGCAGTGCTCTACAGGGAAACGAGCAGTACTTC.

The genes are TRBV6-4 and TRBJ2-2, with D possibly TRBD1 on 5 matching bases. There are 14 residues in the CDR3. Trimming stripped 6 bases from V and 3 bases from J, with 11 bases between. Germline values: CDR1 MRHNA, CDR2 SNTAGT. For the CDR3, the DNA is TGTGCCAGCAGCGTCCAGGGTTACACCGGGGAGCTGTTTTTT. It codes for CASSVQGYTGELFF.

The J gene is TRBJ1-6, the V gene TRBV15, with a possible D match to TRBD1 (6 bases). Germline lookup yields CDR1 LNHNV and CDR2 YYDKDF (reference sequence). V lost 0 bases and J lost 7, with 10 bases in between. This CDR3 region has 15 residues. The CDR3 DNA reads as TGTGCCACCAGCAGAGATTTGAGGGGGAATTCACCCCTCCACTTT. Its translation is CATSRDLRGNSPLHF.

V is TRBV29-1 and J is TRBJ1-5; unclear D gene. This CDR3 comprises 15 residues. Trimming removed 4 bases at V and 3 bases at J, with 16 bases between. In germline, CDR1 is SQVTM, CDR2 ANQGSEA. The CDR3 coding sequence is TGCAGCGTTGGTTTTAGCGCAGCCGCCAATCAGCCCCAGCATTTT. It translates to CSVGFSAAANQPQHF.

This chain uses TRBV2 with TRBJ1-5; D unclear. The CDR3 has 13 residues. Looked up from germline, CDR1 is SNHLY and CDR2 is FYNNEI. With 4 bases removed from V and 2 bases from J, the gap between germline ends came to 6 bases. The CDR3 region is CASSASGNQPQHF. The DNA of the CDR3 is TGTGCCAGCAGTGCGTCAGGCAATCAGCCCCAGCATTTT.

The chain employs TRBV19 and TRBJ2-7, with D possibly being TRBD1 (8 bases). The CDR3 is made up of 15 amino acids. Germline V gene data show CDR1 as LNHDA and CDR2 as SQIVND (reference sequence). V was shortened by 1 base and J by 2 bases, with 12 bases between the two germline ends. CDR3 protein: CASSIGGGQAYEQYF. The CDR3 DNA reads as TGTGCCAGTAGTATAGGGGGGGGACAGGCCTACGAGCAGTACTTC.